This paragraph covers one TCR beta chain sequence. This entry comes from a study of glioma-infiltrating T cells after dendritic cell vaccination. Noted time point: after dendritic cell vaccination, including at tumor progression/relapse. Some clones are missing from TCRdb's copy, which holds only in-frame ones; the method was immunoSEQ multiplex PCR. The repertoire holds tens of thousands of clones, with roughly four fifths as singletons. Germline lookup yields CDR1 SGHRS and CDR2 YFSETQ. J gave up 5 bases and V 0 bases, and 3 bases lay outside the gene matches. This CDR3 has 15 amino acids. The clonotype originates from a human donor with glioblastoma. Source: blood, taken after dendritic cell vaccination. The genes are TRBV5-1 and TRBJ2-7; 12 bases are shared with TRBD1. The CDR3 DNA follows: TGCGCCAGCAGCTTGGAGGGACAGGGGGCCCACGAGCAGTACTTC. Protein product: CASSLEGQGAHEQYF.